There are a few counts of the clone carrying this T cell receptor beta chain. Antigen specificity is unknown. This specimen belongs to a study of type 1 regulatory T cells. As for the study in general: This in vitro CD4 product, T-allo10, is enriched for Tr1 cells and alloantigen-specific.

TCRdb passed the reads through MiXCR, listing each CDR3 protein once. Of about 23,000 distinct CDR3 sequences in the sample, around half are singletons; the top ten hold around 5%. There are 13 residues in the CDR3. The germline V gene encodes CDR1 LGHDT and CDR2 YNNKEL (reference sequence). Trimming removed 1 base from V and 7 bases from J, with 8 bases in between. Sequencing was performed on cultured T cells, either the whole culture or a sorted T cell fraction (not recorded which). This receptor was identified in a human donor in good health. This chain uses TRBV3-1 with TRBJ2-1; perhaps TRBD2 as D (5 bases). CDR3 in DNA: TGTGCCAGCAGCCAAGCTCGGGGTAATGAGCAGTTCTTC. This encodes CASSQARGNEQFF.